One and the same sample provided the 11 T cell receptor beta chains below, sequenced in a study of shared clonotypes between healthy human individuals. The repertoire was sequenced with immunoSEQ multiplex PCR; TCRdb's copy has only in-frame clones and lacks some. The table has about 2.4 million clones, approximately 92% seen once. Sequencing input: naive CD4+ T cells sorted from blood. Described subset: CD45RA+ positively selected. The receptors originated from a man younger than 35 in good health.

V is TRBV19 and J is TRBJ1-4; 8 nucleotides line up with TRBD1. CDR1 LNHDA and CDR2 SQIVND come from the germline V gene (reference sequence). V was pared by 3 bases and J by 13 bases, with 16 bases of the junction left unmatched. The CDR3 has 16 residues. CDR3 sequence (DNA): TGTGCCAGTAGTATTAGTAGTAGAAGGGACAGGCCGAGACTGTTTTTT. The encoded protein is CASSISSRRDRPRLFF.

The chain has TRBV6-1 and TRBJ2-7; 7 bases are shared with TRBD1. Germline CDR1 MNHNS, CDR2 SASEGT. This CDR3 region has 15 residues. The trim removed 6 bases at V and 0 bases at J, leaving 8 bases unmatched. The CDR3: CASRSAQGFSYEQYF. Written as DNA, the CDR3 is TGTGCCAGCAGAAGCGCACAGGGGTTCTCCTACGAGCAGTACTTC.

The V gene is TRBV6-5, the J gene TRBJ2-7; D is uncertain. Between the trimmed V and J ends, which lost 10 bases and 5 bases, there was a span of 15 bases. The CDR3 totals 12 residues. CDR1 and CDR2 (germline): MNHEY, SVGAGI. The CDR3 loop reads CATEARPDEQYF. CDR3 sequence (DNA): TGTGCCACCGAGGCTCGTCCGGACGAGCAGTACTTC.

The chain has TRBV19 and TRBJ1-6; D is unresolved. Germline V CDR1 and CDR2: LNHDA, SQIVND (reference sequence). The CDR3 loop spans 15 amino acids. V was trimmed by 1 base and J by 7 bases, leaving 11 bases between them. The CDR3 bases are TGTGCCAGTAGTATAGGCAGCGAAGTAAATTCACCCCTCCACTTT. Translating gives CASSIGSEVNSPLHF.

The chain is built from TRBV18 and TRBJ1-3, with D perhaps TRBD1 (5 bases). Trimming removed 0 bases from V and 2 bases from J, with 8 bases in between. Germline V CDR1 and CDR2: KGHSH, LQKENI. The CDR3 runs 15 residues. This chain's CDR3 is CASSPPTGPGNTIYF. In DNA, the CDR3 is TGTGCCAGCTCACCACCGACGGGACCTGGAAACACCATATATTTT. Full variable domain (remainder filled in from reference TRBV18 and TRBJ1-3): NAGVMQNPRHLVRRRGQEARLRCSPMKGHSHVYWYRQLPEEGLKFMVYLQKENIIDESGMPKERFSAEFPKEGPSILRIQQVVRGDSAAYFCASSPPTGPGNTIYFGEGSWLTVV.

This clone was seen a handful of times. This sample includes further DNA sequences coding for the same CDR3. The rearrangement uses TRBV30 and TRBJ1-5; D not certain. V was clipped by 1 base and J by 4 bases, with 5 bases between them. There are 12 residues in the CDR3. Per the germline V gene, CDR1 is GTSNPN and CDR2 is SVGIG (reference sequence). The CDR3 protein is CAWSGPNQPQHF. The DNA for the CDR3 is TGTGCCTGGAGTGGGCCAAATCAGCCCCAGCATTTT. The complete variable domain, with remaining parts taken from reference TRBV30 and TRBJ1-5, reads SQTIHQWPATLVQPVGSPLSLECTVEGTSNPNLYWYRQAAGRGLQLLFYSVGIGQISSEVPQNLSASRPQDRQFILSSKKLLLSDSGFYLCAWSGPNQPQHFGDGTRLSIL.

V is TRBV10-3 and J is TRBJ1-1; 11 bases line up with TRBD1. V was clipped by 2 bases and J by 4 bases; unmatched bases: 3. The CDR3 runs to 15 residues. Per germline, CDR1 ENHRY and CDR2 SYGVKD. Here the CDR3 reads CAISEPDRGPTEAFF. In nucleotides, the CDR3 is TGTGCCATCAGTGAGCCGGACAGGGGGCCCACTGAAGCTTTCTTT.

The gene calls are TRBV5-4 and TRBJ2-7; the D gene is possibly TRBD1 (5 bases). In germline, CDR1 is SGHNT, CDR2 YYREEE (reference sequence). CDR3 length: 15 residues. Trimming shortened V by 4 bases and J by 6 bases, and 20 bases separated the two germline ends. The CDR3 nucleotides read TGTGCCAGCAGCCGCTCATCAGGGATTTTCGGCGAGCAGTACTTC. The encoded protein is CASSRSSGIFGEQYF.

The rearrangement links TRBV5-1 to TRBJ2-3; 7 bases align to TRBD2. Looked up from germline, CDR1 is SGHRS and CDR2 is YFSETQ. Trimming took 4 bases from V and 7 from J; bases not matched to a gene: 18. This CDR3 has 17 amino acids. In DNA, the CDR3 is TGCGCCAGCAGCCTGCGAGATGGGGGAGGGCCGGGTAATACGCAGTATTTT. Protein sequence: CASSLRDGGGPGNTQYF.

CDR3 DNA: TGCGCCAGCAGGGGCCAGGGCTCGGTAAATGAAAAACTGTTTTTT. The encoded protein is CASRGQGSVNEKLFF. This rearrangement joins TRBV5-1 to TRBJ1-4; TRBD1 is a possible D gene (5 bases). V lost 5 bases, J lost 5 bases, and 16 bases lay in between. The V gene's germline CDR1 is SGHRS and CDR2 YFSETQ. The length of the CDR3 is 15 residues.

This chain links TRBV6-1 with TRBJ1-6, with TRBD1 matching over 7 bases. V shed 8 bases and J 7 bases; nucleotides not matched to a gene: 5. Germline V gene data show CDR1 as MNHNS and CDR2 as SASEGT. This CDR3 is 13 amino acids long. CDR3 sequence (DNA): TGTGCCAGCCCTGGGGACAGAAATTCACCCCTCCACTTT. This encodes CASPGDRNSPLHF.